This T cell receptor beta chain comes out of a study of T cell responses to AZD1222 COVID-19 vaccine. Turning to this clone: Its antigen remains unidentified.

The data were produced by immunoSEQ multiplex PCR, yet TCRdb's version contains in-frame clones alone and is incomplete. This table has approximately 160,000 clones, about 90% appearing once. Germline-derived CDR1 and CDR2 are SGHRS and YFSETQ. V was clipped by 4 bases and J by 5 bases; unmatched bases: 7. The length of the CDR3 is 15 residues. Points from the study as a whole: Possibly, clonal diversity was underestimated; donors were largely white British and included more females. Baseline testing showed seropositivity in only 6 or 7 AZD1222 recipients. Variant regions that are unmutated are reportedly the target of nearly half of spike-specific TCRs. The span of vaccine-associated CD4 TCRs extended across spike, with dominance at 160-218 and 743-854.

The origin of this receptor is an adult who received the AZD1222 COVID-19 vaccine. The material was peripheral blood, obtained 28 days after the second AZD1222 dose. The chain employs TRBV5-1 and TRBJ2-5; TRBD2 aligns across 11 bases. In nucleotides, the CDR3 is TGCGCCAGCAGCCCCCTAGCGGGGGGCGGGGAGACCCAGTACTTC. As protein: CASSPLAGGGETQYF.